Following are 20 T cell receptor beta chains from one sample sequenced in a study of shared clonotypes between healthy human individuals. Some clones are missing from TCRdb's copy, which holds only in-frame ones; the method was immunoSEQ multiplex PCR. The sample includes a few million clones, roughly 92% seen only once; the top ten take 0.3% to 0.4%. Sequenced sample: naive CD4+ T cells from PBMCs. Subset of the sample: CD45RA+ positively selected. The receptors derive from a man between 18 and 35 years old in good health. Some clones in this sample may be carry-over from other donors' samples.

This chain uses TRBV10-3 with TRBJ2-3; D is possibly TRBD2 (5 bases). The CDR3 sequence is 15 residues long. Trimming took off 2 bases at V and 0 bases at J, with 9 bases between the two ends. Germline-derived CDR1 and CDR2 are ENHRY and SYGVKD. CDR3 coding DNA: TGTGCCATCAGTGAGGGAGGACCTAGCACAGATACGCAGTATTTT. Amino acid sequence: CAISEGGPSTDTQYF.

The chain couples TRBV14 to TRBJ2-1; D might be TRBD2 (6 bases). V was trimmed by 4 bases and J by 9 bases, leaving 25 bases between them. Germline CDR1 SGHDN, CDR2 FVKESK. The CDR3 is made up of 17 amino acids. CDR3 residues: CASSPERAIRRVVEQFF. Here the CDR3 DNA reads TGTGCCAGCAGCCCCGAGCGAGCCATAAGGAGGGTTGTTGAGCAGTTCTTC.

The chain employs TRBV2 and TRBJ1-2; no definite D call. From germline, CDR1 is SNHLY and CDR2 FYNNEI. The V end lost 2 bases, the J end lost 2 bases, and 9 bases lay between the germline ends. The CDR3 contains 14 residues. The CDR3 spells CASSERKANYGYTF. CDR3 DNA: TGTGCCAGCAGTGAACGGAAAGCGAACTATGGCTACACCTTC.

The chain combines TRBV10-3 with TRBJ1-1; TRBD1 aligns across 7 bases. Germline trimming cut 6 bases from V and 4 bases from J; bases unmatched to any gene: 2. Germline CDR1 ENHRY, CDR2 SYGVKD. This CDR3 comprises 12 residues. The CDR3 reads CAISGTATEAFF. CDR3 in DNA: TGTGCCATCAGCGGGACAGCCACTGAAGCTTTCTTT.

J is TRBJ2-3 and V is TRBV6-5, with 7 bases that match TRBD2. This CDR3 has 14 amino acids. Germline CDR1 and CDR2: MNHEY and SVGAGI. The V segment lost 6 bases and the J segment 4 bases; nucleotides outside the gene matches: 7. DNA for the CDR3: TGTGCCAGCAGCGACCTCCGGGGGGCAGATACGCAGTATTTT. Its translation is CASSDLRGADTQYF.

This chain links TRBV28 with TRBJ1-5; 11 bases are shared with TRBD1. V gave up 6 bases and J gave up 7 bases; unmatched junction bases: 8. CDR1 MDHEN and CDR2 SYDVKM come from the germline V gene. This CDR3 comprises 15 residues. This CDR3 is CASSVPGQGGQPQHF. CDR3 nucleotide sequence: TGTGCCAGCAGCGTACCGGGACAGGGGGGCCAGCCCCAGCATTTT.

This rearrangement joins TRBV6-4 to TRBJ2-7; D gene unclear. V gave up 3 bases and J gave up 0 bases, with 9 bases separating them. The CDR3 has 14 residues. Per germline, CDR1 MRHNA and CDR2 SNTAGT. As DNA, the CDR3 is TGTGCCAGCAGTGAGCCAGGTAACTCCTACGAGCAGTACTTC. It is translated as CASSEPGNSYEQYF.

This chain uses TRBV5-5 with TRBJ2-5, with a possible D match to TRBD2 (6 bases). Trimming pared 1 base from V and 2 bases from J, leaving 9 bases between. There are 14 residues in the CDR3. Germline V CDR1 and CDR2: SGHKS, YYEKEE (reference sequence). The DNA of the CDR3 is TGTGCCAGCAGCTTGAGTGGGACTCAAGAGACCCAGTACTTC. This gives the protein CASSLSGTQETQYF.

The chain combines TRBV7-3 with TRBJ2-7; TRBD2 aligns across 10 bases. The CDR3 loop spans 14 amino acids. Germline V lookup: CDR1 SGHTA, CDR2 FQGTGA. Losses at the gene ends were 5 bases for V and 5 bases for J; bases not matched to a gene: 6. The CDR3 region has the DNA TGTGCCAGCAGCCCATCTAGCGGGAGCCACGAGCAGTACTTC. This gives the protein CASSPSSGSHEQYF.

The rearrangement uses TRBV21-1 and TRBJ1-2. TRBV21-1 is an annotated pseudogene. This CDR3 spans 15 amino acids. CDR3 nucleotides: TGTGCCAGCAGCAAAGTCGTCTTGGGTGGCTGTGGCTACACCTTC. This codes for CASSKVVLGGCGYTF.

The genes are TRBV7-2 and TRBJ2-2, with TRBD2 matching 9 bases. Germline-derived CDR1 and CDR2 are SGHTA and FQGNSA. V lost 5 bases to trimming and J lost 2 bases; unmatched junction nucleotides: 6. This CDR3 is 16 amino acids long. The CDR3 coding sequence is TGTGCCAGCAGCCCGAGACTAGCGGTCAACACCGGGGAGCTGTTTTTT. This codes for CASSPRLAVNTGELFF.

A remark on this clone: Other nucleotide sequences in the sample specify the same CDR3. The genes are TRBV4-1 and TRBJ2-3, with unresolved D. The CDR3 is made up of 13 amino acids. V was trimmed by 4 bases and J by 3 bases, leaving 8 bases between them. Per germline, CDR1 MGHRA and CDR2 YSYEKL. The CDR3 region has the DNA TGCGCCAGCAGCCCCAGCAGGACAGATACGCAGTATTTT. This gives the protein CASSPSRTDTQYF.

The rearrangement links TRBV5-1 to TRBJ2-3; the match to TRBD1 covers 9 bases. Germline V CDR1 and CDR2: SGHRS, YFSETQ. The CDR3 has 15 residues. With V trimmed by 3 bases and J by 5 bases, 7 bases remained unmatched. This CDR3 is CASSSGQGLLDTQYF. DNA of the CDR3: TGCGCCAGCAGCTCGGGACAGGGTCTTCTAGATACGCAGTATTTT.

The chain joins TRBV28 to TRBJ2-5; D not resolved. The J call could be wrong; TRBJ2-7 is a better fit for the DNA end. CDR1 is MDHEN and CDR2 is SYDVKM in the germline V gene. This CDR3 spans 13 amino acids. DNA of the CDR3: TGTGCCAGCAGTTTAGGCAGAATATACGAGCAGTACTTC. This sequence encodes CASSLGRIYEQYF.

This chain uses TRBV4-2 with TRBJ2-3; D may be TRBD2 (5 bases). Trimming took 4 bases from V and 2 from J, leaving 10 bases between them. Germline V CDR1 and CDR2: LGHNA, YNFKEQ. CDR3 size: 14 residues. CDR3 coding DNA: TGTGCCAGCAGCCGCCGGGAAACCACAGATACGCAGTATTTT. Translated: CASSRRETTDTQYF.

The gene calls are TRBV6-5 and TRBJ2-3; no reliable D call. Germline CDR1 is MNHEY and CDR2 is SVGAGI. The CDR3 totals 13 residues. The ends were cut back, 7 bases at V and 3 bases at J, with 11 bases in the middle. For the CDR3, the DNA is TGTGCCAGCATTGGGCCTGGGACAGATACGCAGTATTTT. It codes for CASIGPGTDTQYF.

V and J are TRBV30 and TRBJ2-3; TRBD1 aligns across 10 bases. The trim removed 2 bases at V and 9 bases at J, leaving 2 bases unmatched. The CDR3 spans 12 residues. CDR1 is GTSNPN and CDR2 is SVGIG in the germline V gene (reference sequence). In nucleotides, the CDR3 is TGTGCCTGGAGTCAGGACAGGGGGACGCAGTATTTT. Its protein product is CAWSQDRGTQYF.

The chain uses TRBV5-1 and TRBJ1-1; 7 nucleotides align to TRBD1. CDR3 size: 14 residues. Germline CDR1 SGHRS, CDR2 YFSETQ. With 3 bases clipped from V and 3 bases from J, the junction kept 5 bases outside the gene matches. CDR3 region: CASSSKGQYTEAFF. CDR3 nucleotide sequence: TGCGCCAGCAGCTCAAAGGGACAGTACACTGAAGCTTTCTTT.

The chain joins TRBV6-5 to TRBJ2-7; maybe TRBD2 (5 bases). CDR3 size: 14 residues. Trimming took 8 bases from V and 4 from J, leaving 18 bases between them. CDR1 is MNHEY, CDR2 SVGAGI, per germline. DNA of the CDR3: TGTGCCAGCCGTAGAGACGGAGGCGGGTACGAGCAGTACTTC. It translates to CASRRDGGGYEQYF.

This chain connects TRBV5-1 to TRBJ2-3, with 9 bases lining up with TRBD1. This CDR3 region has 14 residues. Germline V gene sequence: CDR1 SGHRS, CDR2 YFSETQ. J lost 4 bases, V lost 7 bases, and 7 bases had no gene match. This CDR3 reads CASAGQGSSDTQYF. CDR3 in DNA: TGCGCCAGCGCAGGACAGGGGTCCTCAGATACGCAGTATTTT.